Listed below are T cell receptor beta chains from one sample, sequenced in a study of blood T cell repertoires in COVID-19. Profiling relied on immunoSEQ multiplex PCR, and the TCRdb table lists in-frame clones only, not all of them. The table has 270,000 or so clones, around 90% seen once. The sequencing input was PBMCs or T cells enriched from blood (not recorded which). The receptors stem from a middle-aged man who had been exposed to COVID-19. Both conserved end residues are part of each CDR3. D genes are given only for firm matches. Clone size is given for some rows only: seen once, a few or many times, or a class if the clone is expanded.

. . TRBJ2-3 TRBV24-1 TGTGCCACCAGTGATTTGGAGGGTGTAGATACGCAGTATTTT CATSDLEGVDTQYF
TRBD2 . TRBJ2-1 TRBV6-4 TGTGCCAGCAGTGACTCGTTACTAGCGAAGCAGTTCTTC CASSDSLLAKQFF
. once TRBJ2-7 TRBV7-6 TGTGCCAGCAGCCCCCATTCCAGGTTACAAAGCTCCTACGAGCAGTACTTC CASSPHSRLQSSYEQYF
TRBD1 . TRBJ2-2 TRBV4-3 TGCGCCAGCAGCCCCGACCGGGACAGGGGGTCGGGGGAGCTGTTTTTT CASSPDRDRGSGELFF
TRBD1 . TRBJ1-3 TRBV9 TGTGCCAGCAGCGGTGATACAGGGGGTAAGGCTGGAAACACCATATATTTT CASSGDTGGKAGNTIYF
. once TRBJ1-2 TRBV28 TGTGCCAGCAGTTTATCCCAGAACTATGGCTACACCTTC CASSLSQNYGYTF
TRBD1 . TRBJ2-3 TRBV5-1 TGCGCCAGCAGCCCGGGCCCCACGTGGGGACAGGGGGCAGATACGCAGTATTTT CASSPGPTWGQGADTQYF
. . TRBJ1-2 TRBV19 TGTGCCAGTAGTATAACAGGTCTTATGGGCTACACCTTC CASSITGLMGYTF
TRBD1 . TRBJ1-2 TRBV5-1 TGCGCCAGCAGCTTTGGGACAGGGATAAACTATGGCTACACCTTC CASSFGTGINYGYTF
. . TRBJ1-4 TRBV28 TGTGCCAGCAGTTTTGAGGCAGGAGGTAATGAAAAACTGTTTTTT CASSFEAGGNEKLFF
. . TRBJ2-3 TRBV6-4 TGTGCCAGCAGTGAGGTCACAGGGACAGATACGCAGTATTTT CASSEVTGTDTQYF
TRBD2 . TRBJ2-3 TRBV11-2 TGTGCCAGCAGCTTAGGGACTAGCGGGAGGGTCGAAGATACGCAGTATTTT CASSLGTSGRVEDTQYF
. . TRBJ1-5 TRBV6-2/TRBV6-3 TGTGCCAGCAGTAGGGGCGGACAGTATAGCAATCAGCCCCAGCATTTT CASSRGGQYSNQPQHF
TRBD1 . TRBJ2-1 TRBV28 TGTGCCAGCAGTCCGAATTTCGACAGGGGTATAGGTGAGCAGTTCTTC CASSPNFDRGIGEQFF
. . TRBJ2-5 TRBV5-6 TGTGCCAGCAGCTTGGTCCCCCAACTCCCATCTGGGACCCAGTACTTC CASSLVPQLPSGTQYF
TRBD1 . TRBJ2-2 TRBV28 TGTGCCAGCAGCCCGAGTTCAGGGGGCGACACCGGGGAGCTGTTTTTT CASSPSSGGDTGELFF
. . TRBJ1-1 TRBV2 TGTGCCAGCAGTGGGACTCTGGAGAACACTGAAGCTTTCTTT CASSGTLENTEAFF
. few TRBJ1-1 TRBV30 TGTGCCTGGAGTTATAGGGGGTACGCTGAAGCTTTCTTT CAWSYRGYAEAFF
TRBD1 . TRBJ2-1 TRBV11-3 TGTGCCAGCAGCCCCAGACAGGGCCGGTCCAATGAGCAGTTCTTC CASSPRQGRSNEQFF
TRBD2 . TRBJ2-3 TRBV29-1 TGCAGCGTTTGCGGGATACAAGCGGGAAGCACAGATACGCAGTATTTT CSVCGIQAGSTDTQYF
TRBD1 once TRBJ1-2 TRBV19 TGTGCCAGTAGCCCTCGGGGACAGGGGATCTATGGCTACACCTTC CASSPRGQGIYGYTF
. . TRBJ1-5 TRBV10-1 TGCGCCAGCAGTGACGGGACTAATCAGCCCCAGCATTTT CASSDGTNQPQHF
. . TRBJ2-7 TRBV6-5 TGTGCCAGCAGTACCATAGTGCCATCCTCCTACGAGCAGTACTTC CASSTIVPSSYEQYF
. . TRBJ2-1 TRBV24-1 TGTGCCACCAGTGACGGGAACTTGTTGTCCAATGAGCAGTTCTTC CATSDGNLLSNEQFF
. . TRBJ1-4 TRBV7-4 TGTGCCAGCCTACCGCTGGCGGGGGGAGACGATGAAAAACTGTTTTTT CASLPLAGGDDEKLFF
TRBD1 . TRBJ1-1 TRBV11-2 TGTGCCAGCAGCTTAACAGGGGGAAGGAAGAGGGCTTTCTTT CASSLTGGRKRAFF
. . TRBJ2-5 TRBV5-4 TGTGCCAGCAGCCCTGACAGTTCGCAAGAGACCCAGTACTTC CASSPDSSQETQYF
TRBD2 . TRBJ2-4 TRBV14 TGTGCCAGCAGCCTTTCCGGACTAGCGGGGTACATTCAGTACTTC CASSLSGLAGYIQYF
TRBD1 . TRBJ1-4 TRBV4-1 TGCGCCAGCAAGGGACAGGGGGCTTACGATGAAAAACTGTTTTTT CASKGQGAYDEKLFF
TRBD1 . TRBJ1-3 TRBV9 TGTGCCAGCAGCATACAGACAGGGACCTCTGGAAACACCATATATTTT CASSIQTGTSGNTIYF
TRBD1 . TRBJ1-6 TRBV30 TGTGCCTGGAGTTACAGGGGACGGGGATCACCCCTCCACTTT CAWSYRGRGSPLHF
. . TRBJ2-5 TRBV15 TGTGCCACCAGCAGAGATATGTCAGGGGCATACCAAGAGACCCAGTACTTC CATSRDMSGAYQETQYF
. . TRBJ2-1 TRBV12-3/TRBV12-4 TGTGCCAGCAGTTTTAGAGAGCAGTTCTTC CASSFREQFF
TRBD1 . TRBJ2-5 TRBV7-9 TGTGCCAGCAGCCAGGACAGGGGGCGTGCTTTAGAGGAGACCCAGTACTTC CASSQDRGRALEETQYF
. . TRBJ1-1 TRBV29-1 TGCAGCGTGACACTCCTGAACACTGAAGCTTTCTTT CSVTLLNTEAFF
. . TRBJ2-1 TRBV18 TGTGCCACCACACCGGCGGGGGCACGGGAGCAGTTCTTC CATTPAGAREQFF
. . TRBJ2-5 TRBV5-1 TGCGCCAGCAGCTTCGCTAGACAAGAGACCCAGTACTTC CASSFARQETQYF
TRBD2 once TRBJ2-1 TRBV27 TGTGCCAGCCATAAAGTAGCGGGAGGTTTCAATGAGCAGTTCTTC CASHKVAGGFNEQFF
TRBD1 . TRBJ1-1 TRBV28 TGTGCCAGCAGTCCCCCGGCCTGGCAGGGGGCCACCCCGAACACTGAAGCTTTCTTT CASSPPAWQGATPNTEAFF
. . TRBJ1-5 TRBV3-1/TRBV3-2 TGTGCCAGCAGCCACCAGGGTTGGGGTCAGCCCCAGCATTTT CASSHQGWGQPQHF
. . TRBJ2-3 TRBV2 TGTGCCAGCAGTGAATATAACACAGATACGCAGTATTTT CASSEYNTDTQYF
TRBD1 . TRBJ1-3 TRBV5-4 TGTGCCAGCAGCGGAGGGACAGGGGAAAACACCATATATTTT CASSGGTGENTIYF
TRBD1 few TRBJ1-2 TRBV5-6 TGTGCCAGCAGCCTACAGGGGGTAGGCTATGGCTACACCTTC CASSLQGVGYGYTF
. . TRBJ1-1 TRBV27 TGTGCCAGCAGCGGCAGGCACGCTAACACTGAAGCTTTCTTT CASSGRHANTEAFF
TRBD1 . TRBJ1-2 TRBV5-4 TGTGCCAGCGCCGGGGGGGACAGGGTCTATGGCTACACCTTC CASAGGDRVYGYTF
TRBD2 . TRBJ2-2 TRBV4-3 TGCGCCAGCAGCCAAGATCCCGGGAGGGCCGGGGAGCTGTTTTTT CASSQDPGRAGELFF